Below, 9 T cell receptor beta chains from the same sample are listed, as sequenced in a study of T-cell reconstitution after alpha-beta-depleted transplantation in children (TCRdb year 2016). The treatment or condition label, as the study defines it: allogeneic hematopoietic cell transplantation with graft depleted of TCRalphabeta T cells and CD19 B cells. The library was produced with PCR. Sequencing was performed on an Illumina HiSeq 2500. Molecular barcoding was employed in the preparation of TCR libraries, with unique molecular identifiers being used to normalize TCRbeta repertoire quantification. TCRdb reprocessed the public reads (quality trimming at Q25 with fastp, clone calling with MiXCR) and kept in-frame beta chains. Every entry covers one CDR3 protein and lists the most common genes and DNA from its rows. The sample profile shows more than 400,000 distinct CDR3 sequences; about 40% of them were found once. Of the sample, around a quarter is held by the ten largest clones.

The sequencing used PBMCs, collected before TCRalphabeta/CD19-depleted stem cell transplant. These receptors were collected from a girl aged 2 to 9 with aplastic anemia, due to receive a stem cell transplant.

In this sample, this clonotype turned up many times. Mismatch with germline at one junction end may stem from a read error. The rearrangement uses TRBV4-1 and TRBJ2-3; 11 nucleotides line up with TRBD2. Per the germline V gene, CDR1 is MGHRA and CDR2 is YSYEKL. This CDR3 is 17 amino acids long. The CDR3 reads CASRQAPTSGSGDTQYF. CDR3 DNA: TGCGCCAGCAGGCAAGCCCCTACTAGCGGGAGTGGAGATACGCAGTATTTT.

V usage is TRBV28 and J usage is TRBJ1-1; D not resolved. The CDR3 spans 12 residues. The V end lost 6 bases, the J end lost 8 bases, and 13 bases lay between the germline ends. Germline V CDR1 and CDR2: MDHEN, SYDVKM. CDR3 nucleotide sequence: TGTGCCAGCAGCTTGGGCGAACAGGAAGCTTTCTTT. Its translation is CASSLGEQEAFF.

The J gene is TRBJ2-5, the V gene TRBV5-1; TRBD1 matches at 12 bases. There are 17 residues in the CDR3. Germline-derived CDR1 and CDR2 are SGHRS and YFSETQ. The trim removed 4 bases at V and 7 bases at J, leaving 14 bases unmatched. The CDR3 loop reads CASSITGTGGATWTQYF. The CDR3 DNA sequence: TGCGCCAGCAGCATTACCGGGACAGGGGGCGCGACCTGGACCCAGTACTTC.

CDR3 nucleotide sequence: TGTGCCAGCAGATCGACAGGTGGGGACTCTGGGGCCAACGTCCTGACTTTC. Residues: CASRSTGGDSGANVLTF. The rearrangement uses TRBV25-1 and TRBJ2-6, with TRBD1 as a possible D gene (6 bases). This CDR3 comprises 17 residues. Germline V gene data show CDR1 as MGHDK and CDR2 as SYGVNS. V lost 6 bases, J lost 0 bases, and 15 bases lay in between. Drawing the rest from reference TRBV25-1 and TRBJ2-6, the complete variable domain is EADIYQTPRYLVIGTGKKITLECSQTMGHDKMYWYQQDPGMELHLIHYSYGVNSTEKGDLSSESTVSRIRTEHFPLTLESARPSHTSQYLCASRSTGGDSGANVLTFGAGSRLTVL.

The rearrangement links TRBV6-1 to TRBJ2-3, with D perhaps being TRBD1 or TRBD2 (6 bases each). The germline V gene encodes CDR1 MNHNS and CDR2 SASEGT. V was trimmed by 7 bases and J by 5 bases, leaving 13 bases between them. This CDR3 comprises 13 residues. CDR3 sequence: CASKWGAGDTQYF. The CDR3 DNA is TGTGCCAGCAAGTGGGGGGCAGGAGATACGCAGTATTTT.

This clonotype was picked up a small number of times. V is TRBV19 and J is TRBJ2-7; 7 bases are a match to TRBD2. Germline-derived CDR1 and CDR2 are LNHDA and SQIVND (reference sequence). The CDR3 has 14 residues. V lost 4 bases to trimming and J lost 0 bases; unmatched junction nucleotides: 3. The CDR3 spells CASSSGTTSYEQYF. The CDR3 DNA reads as TGTGCCAGTAGTAGCGGGACTACCTCCTACGAGCAGTACTTC.

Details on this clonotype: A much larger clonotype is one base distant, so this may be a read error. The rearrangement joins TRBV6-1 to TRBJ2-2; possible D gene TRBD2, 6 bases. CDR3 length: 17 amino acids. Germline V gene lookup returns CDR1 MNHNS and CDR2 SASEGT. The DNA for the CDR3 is TGTGCCAGCAGCTCCCTGGTTACGGGCAGATGGGCCGGGGGGCTGTTTTTT. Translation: CASSSLVTGRWAGGLFF.

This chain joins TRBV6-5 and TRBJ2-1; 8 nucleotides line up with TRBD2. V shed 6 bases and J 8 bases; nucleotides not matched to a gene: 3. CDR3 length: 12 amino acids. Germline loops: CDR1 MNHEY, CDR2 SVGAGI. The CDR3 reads CASSPGLDEQFF. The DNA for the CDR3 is TGTGCCAGCAGCCCGGGACTAGATGAGCAGTTCTTC.

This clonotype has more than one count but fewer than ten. CDR3 DNA: TGTGCCAGTAGTGGACATAGGAACACTGAAGCTTTCTTT. Translating gives CASSGHRNTEAFF. The chain uses TRBV19 and TRBJ1-1, with D tentatively TRBD1 (5 bases). V was pared by 5 bases and J by 1 base, with 8 bases between. CDR3 length equals 13 residues. CDR1 and CDR2 (germline): LNHDA, SQIVND (reference sequence).